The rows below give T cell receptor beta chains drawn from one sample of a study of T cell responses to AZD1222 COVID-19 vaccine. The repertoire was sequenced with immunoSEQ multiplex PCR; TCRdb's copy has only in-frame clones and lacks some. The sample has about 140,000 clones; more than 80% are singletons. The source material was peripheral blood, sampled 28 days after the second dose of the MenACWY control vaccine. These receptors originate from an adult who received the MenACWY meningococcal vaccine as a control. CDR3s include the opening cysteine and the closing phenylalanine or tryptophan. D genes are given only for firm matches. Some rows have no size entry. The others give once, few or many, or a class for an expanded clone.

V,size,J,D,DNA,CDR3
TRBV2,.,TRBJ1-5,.,TGTGCCAGCAGCTCGGCACCATATAGCAATCAGCCCCAGCATTTT,CASSSAPYSNQPQHF
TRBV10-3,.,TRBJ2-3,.,TGTGCCATCAGTGAGACTTCGGATACGCAGTATTTT,CAISETSDTQYF
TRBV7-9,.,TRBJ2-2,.,TGTGCCAGCAGCTTCAGGGAGGTCACCGGGGAGCTGTTTTTT,CASSFREVTGELFF
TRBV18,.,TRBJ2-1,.,TGTGCCAGCTCACCACCGGTTGGGGTAACCTACAATGAGCAGTTCTTC,CASSPPVGVTYNEQFF
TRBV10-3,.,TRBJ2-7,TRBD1,TGTGCCCTAGGGACAGGGGAAGGTTACGAGCAGTACTTC,CALGTGEGYEQYF
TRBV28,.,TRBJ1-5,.,TGTGCCAGCAGCCCTCAGCCTTATAGCAATCAGCCCCAGCATTTT,CASSPQPYSNQPQHF
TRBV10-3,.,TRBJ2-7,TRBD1,TGTGCCATCAGTGAGTTGACAGGGGGGGCCTACGAGCAGTACTTC,CAISELTGGAYEQYF
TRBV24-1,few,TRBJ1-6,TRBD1,TGTGCCACCAGTGAGGAGGACAGGGGGCTTAATTCACCCCTCCACTTT,CATSEEDRGLNSPLHF
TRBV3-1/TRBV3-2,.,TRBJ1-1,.,TGTGCCAGCAGCCACTCGGAGGGGCCCACTGAAGCTTTCTTT,CASSHSEGPTEAFF
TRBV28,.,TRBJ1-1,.,TGTGCTATTAGGGTAGCGAACACTGAAGCTTTCTTT,CAIRVANTEAFF
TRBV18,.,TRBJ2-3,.,TGTGCCAGCTCACCAACACTCGGGAGCACAGATACGCAGTATTTT,CASSPTLGSTDTQYF
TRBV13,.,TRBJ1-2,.,TGTGCCAGCAGCCCCCACGGGGGATCGGTCTATGGCTACACCTTC,CASSPHGGSVYGYTF
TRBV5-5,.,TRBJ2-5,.,TGTGCCAGCAGCTTGTGGGGGAGGGAGACCCAGTACTTC,CASSLWGRETQYF
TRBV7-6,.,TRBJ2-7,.,TGTGCCAGCAGTCCACAGGGTGACTATGGCGAGCAGTACTTC,CASSPQGDYGEQYF
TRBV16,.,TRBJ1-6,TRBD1,TGTGCCAGCAGCCTAGGGGGCGAATCACCCCTCCACTTT,CASSLGGESPLHF
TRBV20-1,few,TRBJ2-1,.,TGCAGTGCTAGTGATCCCCAACGTGGAAATGAGCAGTTCTTC,CSASDPQRGNEQFF
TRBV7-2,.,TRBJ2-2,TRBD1,TGTGCCAGCAGTTTAGGGACAGGGGTTTGGACCGGGGAGCTGTTTTTT,CASSLGTGVWTGELFF
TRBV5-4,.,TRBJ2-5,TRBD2,TGTGCCAGCAGCATAACTAGCGGGGGGCAAGAGACCCAGTACTTC,CASSITSGGQETQYF
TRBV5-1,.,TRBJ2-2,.,TGCGCCAGCAGCTTGGGAGGGGGCACCGGGGAGCTGTTTTTT,CASSLGGGTGELFF
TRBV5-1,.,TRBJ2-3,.,TGCGCCAGCAGCTTGGCTGCGGGAATGTCAACAGATACGCAGTATTTT,CASSLAAGMSTDTQYF
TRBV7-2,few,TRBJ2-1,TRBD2,TGTGCCAGCAGCGAAGGACTAGCGTTTAGCTCCTACAATGAGCAGTTCTTC,CASSEGLAFSSYNEQFF
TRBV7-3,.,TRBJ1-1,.,TGTGCCAGCAGCTTAGGTCTTTTGAACACTGAAGCTTTCTTT,CASSLGLLNTEAFF
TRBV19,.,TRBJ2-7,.,TGTGCCAGTAGTATTCTGCCAGGGGATTACGAGCAGTACTTC,CASSILPGDYEQYF
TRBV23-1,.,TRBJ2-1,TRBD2,TGCGCCAGCGGCAGCGGGCTAGCGGGCTCCTACAATGAGCAGTTCTTC,CASGSGLAGSYNEQFF
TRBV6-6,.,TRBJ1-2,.,TGTGCCAGCAATACCGTCCCCTATGGCTACACCTTC,CASNTVPYGYTF
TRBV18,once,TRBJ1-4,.,TGTGCCAGCTCACCACCGGGGCAGTATAATGAAAAACTGTTTTTT,CASSPPGQYNEKLFF
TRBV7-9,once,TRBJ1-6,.,TGTGCCAGCAGCCTCTCGGGAGGGATTGGTTCACCCCTCCACTTT,CASSLSGGIGSPLHF
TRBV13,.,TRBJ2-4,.,TGTGCCAGCAGCTCTACCAAAAACATTCAGTACTTC,CASSSTKNIQYF
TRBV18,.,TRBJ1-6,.,TGTGCCAGCTCACCAGAAACGGAGGATTCACCCCTCCACTTT,CASSPETEDSPLHF
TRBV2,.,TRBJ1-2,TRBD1,TGTGCCAGCAGTGAACTAAGGGCAGGGGGACGTTCTGGCTACACCTTC,CASSELRAGGRSGYTF
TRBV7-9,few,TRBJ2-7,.,TGTGCCAGCAGCTCGGCGGCCCTTACCTACGAGCAGTACTTC,CASSSAALTYEQYF
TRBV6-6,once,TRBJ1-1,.,TGTGCCAGCAGTGCACAGGCTCGAGCTTTCTTT,CASSAQARAFF
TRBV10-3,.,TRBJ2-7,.,TGTGCCATCAGTGTTAAGGAGCAGTACTTC,CAISVKEQYF
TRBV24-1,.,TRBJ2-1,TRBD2,TGTGCCACCAGTGAGCGGGAGGTTATTAATGAGCAGTTCTTC,CATSEREVINEQFF
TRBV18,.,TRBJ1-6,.,TGTGCCAGCTCACCGGGCGCTGGTTCACCCCTCCACTTT,CASSPGAGSPLHF
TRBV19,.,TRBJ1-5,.,TGTGCCAGTAAGGTTCCCGGCGATCAGCCCCAGCATTTT,CASKVPGDQPQHF
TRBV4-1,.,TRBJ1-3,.,TGCGCCAGCAGCCAAGATAGTGGGGCAGGTGGAAACACCATATATTTT,CASSQDSGAGGNTIYF
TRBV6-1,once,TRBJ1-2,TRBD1,TGTGCCAGCAGTGTGACAGGGGGCGTCGGTTTGAGTGGCTACACCTTC,CASSVTGGVGLSGYTF
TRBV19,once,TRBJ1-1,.,TGTGCCAGTAGTACCCGGGCGGTGAACACTGAAGCTTTCTTT,CASSTRAVNTEAFF
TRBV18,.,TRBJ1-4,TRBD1,TGTGCCAGCTCAGCGTTGGGACAGGCAAATGAAAAACTGTTTTTT,CASSALGQANEKLFF
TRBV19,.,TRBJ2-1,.,TGTGCCACCGGAGGCGGGATAACATACAATGAGCAGTTCTTC,CATGGGITYNEQFF
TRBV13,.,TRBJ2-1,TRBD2,TGTGCCAGCAGCTTAGCCGGGACTAGCGGGGGGGATAACTACAATGAGCAGTTCTTC,CASSLAGTSGGDNYNEQFF
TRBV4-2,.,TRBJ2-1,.,TGTGCCAGCAGCCAGACGCGCGGGGACAATGAGCAGTTCTTC,CASSQTRGDNEQFF
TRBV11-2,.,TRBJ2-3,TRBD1,TGTGCCAGCAGCTTAGGCACAGGGGCGCATTACACGCAGTATTTT,CASSLGTGAHYTQYF
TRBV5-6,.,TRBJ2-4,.,TGTGCCAGCAGCACTATACAGGGTAGAAACATTCAGTACTTC,CASSTIQGRNIQYF
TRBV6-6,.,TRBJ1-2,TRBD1,TGTGCCAGCAGTTACGGGACAGGGGAAAGGGGCTACACCTTC,CASSYGTGERGYTF
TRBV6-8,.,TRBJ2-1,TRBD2,TGTGCCAGCAGTTATCCGGCGGCGGGGGGGCACCCCAAGAGATACAATGAGCAGTTCTTC,CASSYPAAGGHPKRYNEQFF
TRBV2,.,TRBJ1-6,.,TGTGCCAGCAGTGAGTTGGGGGTTAATTCACCCCTCCACTTT,CASSELGVNSPLHF
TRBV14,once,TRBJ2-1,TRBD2,TGTGCCAGCAGCTCGACTAGCGGGAGGGCTTCCTACAATGAGCAGTTCTTC,CASSSTSGRASYNEQFF
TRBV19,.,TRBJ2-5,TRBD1,TGTGCCACCGCGGGAAATCCAGGGGGCGCAGGGGAGACCCAGTACTTC,CATAGNPGGAGETQYF
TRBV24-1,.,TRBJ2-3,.,TGTGCCACCGGGGTCGCGGGGACCACAGATACGCAGTATTTT,CATGVAGTTDTQYF
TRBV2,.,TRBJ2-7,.,TGTGCCAGCAGTGGACAGCCACCGCATCTATACGAGCAGTACTTC,CASSGQPPHLYEQYF
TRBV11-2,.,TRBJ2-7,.,TGTGCCAGCAGCCCAGATCCGGGGCCCTACGAGCAGTACTTC,CASSPDPGPYEQYF
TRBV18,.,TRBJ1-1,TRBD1,TGTGCCAGCTCACTTACAGGGGGCGAGGGCACTGAAGCTTTCTTT,CASSLTGGEGTEAFF
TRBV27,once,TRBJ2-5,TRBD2,TGTGCCAGCAGACCAATTTGGACTAGCGGGGGTTTAGAGACCCAGTACTTC,CASRPIWTSGGLETQYF
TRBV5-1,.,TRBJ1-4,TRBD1,TGCGCCAGCAGCCCTGGGACAGACAATGAAAAACTGTTTTTT,CASSPGTDNEKLFF
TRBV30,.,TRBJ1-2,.,TGTGCCTGGATTTGGCAGAGCTCGAGCAGGGACTATGGCTACACCTTC,CAWIWQSSSRDYGYTF